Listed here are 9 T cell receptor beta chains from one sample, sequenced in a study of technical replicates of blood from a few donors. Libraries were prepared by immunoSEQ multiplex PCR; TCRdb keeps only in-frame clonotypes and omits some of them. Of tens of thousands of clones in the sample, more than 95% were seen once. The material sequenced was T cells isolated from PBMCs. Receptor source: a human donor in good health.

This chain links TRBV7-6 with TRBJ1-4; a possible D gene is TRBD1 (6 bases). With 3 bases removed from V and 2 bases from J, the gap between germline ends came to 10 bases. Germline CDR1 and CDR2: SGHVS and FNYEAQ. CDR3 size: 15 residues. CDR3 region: CASSFGQSTNEKLFF. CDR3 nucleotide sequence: TGTGCCAGCAGCTTCGGACAGTCCACTAATGAAAAACTGTTTTTT.

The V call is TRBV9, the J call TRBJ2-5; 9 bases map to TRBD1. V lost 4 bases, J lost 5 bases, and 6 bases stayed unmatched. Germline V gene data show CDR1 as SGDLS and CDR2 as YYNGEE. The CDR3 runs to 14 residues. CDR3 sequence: CASSKGQGRETQYF. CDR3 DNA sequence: TGTGCCAGCAGCAAGGGACAGGGCCGGGAGACCCAGTACTTC.

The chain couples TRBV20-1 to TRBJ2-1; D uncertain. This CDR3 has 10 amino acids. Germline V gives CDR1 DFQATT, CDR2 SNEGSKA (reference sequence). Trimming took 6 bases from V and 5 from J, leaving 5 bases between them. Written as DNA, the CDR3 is TGCAGTGCCTTTAACAATGAGCAGTTCTTC. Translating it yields CSAFNNEQFF.

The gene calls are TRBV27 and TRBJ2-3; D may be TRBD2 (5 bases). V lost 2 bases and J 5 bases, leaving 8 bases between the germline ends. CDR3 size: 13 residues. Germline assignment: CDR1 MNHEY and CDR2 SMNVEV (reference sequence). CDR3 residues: CASSLLGEDTQYF. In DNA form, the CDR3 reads TGTGCCAGCAGTTTACTCGGGGAAGATACGCAGTATTTT.

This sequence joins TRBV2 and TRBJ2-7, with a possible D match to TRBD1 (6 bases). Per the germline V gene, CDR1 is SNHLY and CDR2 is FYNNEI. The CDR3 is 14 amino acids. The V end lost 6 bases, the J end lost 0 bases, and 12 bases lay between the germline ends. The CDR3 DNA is TGTGCCAGCAGCGCCGACAGGACCTCCTACGAGCAGTACTTC. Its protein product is CASSADRTSYEQYF.

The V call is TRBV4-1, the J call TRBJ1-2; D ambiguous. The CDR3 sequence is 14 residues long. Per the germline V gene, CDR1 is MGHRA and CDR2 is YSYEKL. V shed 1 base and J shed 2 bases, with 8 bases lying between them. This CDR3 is CASSQVGGNYGYTF. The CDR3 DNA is TGCGCCAGCAGCCAAGTGGGCGGGAACTATGGCTACACCTTC.

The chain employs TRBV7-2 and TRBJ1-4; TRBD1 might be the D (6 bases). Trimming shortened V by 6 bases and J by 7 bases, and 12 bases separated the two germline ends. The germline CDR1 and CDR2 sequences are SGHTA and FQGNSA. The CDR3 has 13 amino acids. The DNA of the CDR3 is TGTGCCAGCAGACCTACAGGGTTTGAAAAACTGTTTTTT. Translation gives CASRPTGFEKLFF.

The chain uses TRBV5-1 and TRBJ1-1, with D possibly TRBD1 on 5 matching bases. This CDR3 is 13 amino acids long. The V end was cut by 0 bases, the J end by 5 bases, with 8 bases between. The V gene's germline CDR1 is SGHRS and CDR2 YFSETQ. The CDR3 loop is CASSLEGATEAFF. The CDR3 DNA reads TGCGCCAGCAGCTTGGAAGGGGCTACTGAAGCTTTCTTT. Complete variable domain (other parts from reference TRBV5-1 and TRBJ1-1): KAGVTQTPRYLIKTRGQQVTLSCSPISGHRSVSWYQQTPGQGLQFLFEYFSETQRNKGNFPGRFSGRQFSNSRSEMNVSTLELGDSALYLCASSLEGATEAFFGQGTRLTVV.

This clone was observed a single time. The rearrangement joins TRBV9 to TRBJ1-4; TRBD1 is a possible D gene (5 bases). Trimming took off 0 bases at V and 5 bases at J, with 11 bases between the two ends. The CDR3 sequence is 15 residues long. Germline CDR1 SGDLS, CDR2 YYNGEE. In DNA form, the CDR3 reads TGTGCCAGCAGCGTAGAAGGGGCGCCGAATGAAAAACTGTTTTTT. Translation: CASSVEGAPNEKLFF. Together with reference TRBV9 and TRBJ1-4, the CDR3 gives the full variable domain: DSGVTQTPKHLITATGQRVTLRCSPRSGDLSVYWYQQSLDQGLQFLIQYYNGEERAKGNILERFSAQQFPDLHSELNLSSLELGDSALYFCASSVEGAPNEKLFFGSGTQLSVL.